The clone carrying this T cell receptor beta chain was observed a handful of times. TCRdb called the 5' RACE reads again in MiXCR, with one record for every CDR3 protein. The sample has 610,000 or so distinct CDR3 sequences; more than 9% are singletons. This CDR3 is built from 15 residues. V was clipped by 3 bases and J by 7 bases; unmatched bases: 10. CDR1 and CDR2 from the germline V gene are LNHDA and SQIVND (reference sequence). This sample was included in a study of T cells after yellow fever vaccination. The specimen comprised PBMCs, sampled on the day of the yellow fever booster vaccination. The gene calls are TRBV19 and TRBJ2-3; 7 positions match TRBD2. This receptor was taken from a young man who received the YFV17D yellow fever vaccine. CDR3 region: CASSIQLLADHTQYF. Written as DNA, the CDR3 is TGTGCCAGTAGTATTCAACTTCTAGCGGATCATACGCAGTATTTT. The full variable domain, in which reference TRBV19 and TRBJ2-3 provide the parts outside the CDR3, is DGGITQSPKYLFRKEGQNVTLSCEQNLNHDAMYWYRQDPGQGLRLIYYSQIVNDFQKGDIAEGYSVSREKKESFPLTVTSAQKNPTAFYLCASSIQLLADHTQYFGPGTRLTVL.